This passage covers 30 T cell receptor beta chains from one sample sequenced in a study of shared clonotypes between healthy human individuals. Clones were read by immunoSEQ multiplex PCR, and TCRdb kept only the in-frame ones, dropping some. The data contain about 1.5 million clones, nearly 99% of them singletons. Sequenced input: naive CD4+ T cells sorted from blood. Subset specified: CD45RA+ positively selected. Receptors originate from a man in his thirties or forties in good health.

In this sample, this clone turned up once. This sequence joins TRBV7-2 and TRBJ2-5; D perhaps matches TRBD1 (5 bases). The CDR3 totals 13 residues. V was cut by 2 bases and J by 5 bases, with 9 bases left in between. Looked up from germline, CDR1 is SGHTA and CDR2 is FQGNSA. The CDR3 sequence: CASSLSGLETQYF. The DNA of the CDR3 is TGTGCCAGCAGCTTATCAGGGTTGGAGACCCAGTACTTC.

The chain joins TRBV27 to TRBJ2-7, with D uncertain. Deletions cut 6 bases from V and 2 bases from J, with 11 bases between. The CDR3 length is 13 residues. CDR1 is MNHEY, CDR2 SMNVEV, per germline (reference sequence). The CDR3 DNA reads as TGTGCCAGCAGCCAAGAGGTTGCCTACGAGCAGTACTTC. Its translation is CASSQEVAYEQYF.

The chain joins TRBV6-5 to TRBJ2-7; D is ambiguous. The CDR3 is made up of 16 amino acids. Trimming cost V 0 bases and J 3 bases, with 15 bases left between them. From germline, CDR1 is MNHEY and CDR2 SVGAGI. For the CDR3, the DNA is TGTGCCAGCAGTTACTCGTTGAATTTACGGCGCTACGAGCAGTACTTC. It encodes CASSYSLNLRRYEQYF.

The V gene is TRBV7-2, the J gene TRBJ2-5, with a possible D match to TRBD1 (6 bases). Per germline, CDR1 SGHTA and CDR2 FQGNSA. The germline V and J ends were trimmed by 1 base and 2 bases, with 11 bases remaining between them. This CDR3 has 15 residues. In DNA, the CDR3 is TGTGCCAGCAGCTTAGTGGGGGCGCGGCAAGAGACCCAGTACTTC. Amino acid sequence: CASSLVGARQETQYF. Filled out from reference TRBV7-2 and TRBJ2-5, the complete variable domain reads GAGVSQSPSNKVTEKGKDVELRCDPISGHTALYWYRQSLGQGLEFLIYFQGNSAPDKSGLPSDRFSAERTGGSVSTLTIQRTQQEDSAVYLCASSLVGARQETQYFGPGTRLLVL.

V usage is TRBV6-5 and J usage is TRBJ1-5; TRBD1 matches 10 bases. V lost 4 bases, J lost 6 bases, and 3 bases stayed unmatched. Germline lookup yields CDR1 MNHEY and CDR2 SVGAGI. This CDR3 is 14 amino acids long. DNA for the CDR3: TGTGCCAGCAGTTCAGGACAGGGGGTTCAGCCCCAGCATTTT. Translated: CASSSGQGVQPQHF.

The CDR3 DNA is TGTGCCTGGAGTAAAACACTCACAGATACGCAGTATTTT. Protein: CAWSKTLTDTQYF. The chain uses TRBV30 and TRBJ2-3; D is unresolved. CDR3 size: 13 residues. The V gene's germline CDR1 is GTSNPN and CDR2 SVGIG (reference sequence). Trimming stripped 2 bases from V and 2 bases from J, with 8 bases between.

The chain recombines TRBV19 with TRBJ2-3, with 8 bases that match TRBD2. The trim removed 6 bases at V and 6 bases at J, leaving 8 bases unmatched. Germline CDR1 and CDR2: LNHDA and SQIVND (reference sequence). This CDR3 region has 14 residues. The CDR3 here is CASRNSGSLDTQYF. The CDR3 bases are TGTGCCAGTAGAAACAGCGGGAGCCTGGATACGCAGTATTTT.

This chain connects TRBV6-1 to TRBJ2-5, with D maybe TRBD1 (5 bases). The V end lost 7 bases, the J end lost 3 bases, and 15 bases lay between the germline ends. Germline V gene data show CDR1 as MNHNS and CDR2 as SASEGT. The CDR3 has 14 residues. The CDR3 nucleotides read TGTGCCAGCACAGGACACCGAAGTGAAGAGACCCAGTACTTC. Its protein product is CASTGHRSEETQYF.

This chain joins TRBV28 and TRBJ1-4; no reliable D call. Trimming cost V 6 bases and J 5 bases, with 13 bases left between them. This CDR3 is 14 amino acids long. Germline V gene data show CDR1 as MDHEN and CDR2 as SYDVKM. The CDR3 coding sequence is TGTGCCAGCAGCTCCCTTTTGTGGAATGAAAAACTGTTTTTT. Translated: CASSSLLWNEKLFF.

V usage is TRBV2 and J usage is TRBJ2-7; 12 nucleotides line up with TRBD2. The ends lost 6 bases at V and 0 bases at J; junction bases unmatched: 3. The CDR3 has 15 amino acids. Germline CDR1 SNHLY, CDR2 FYNNEI. CDR3 bases: TGTGCCAGCAGACTGACTAGCGGGAGCTCCTACGAGCAGTACTTC. Amino acids: CASRLTSGSSYEQYF. The entire variable domain, with the rest obtained from reference TRBV2 and TRBJ2-7, is as follows: EPEVTQTPSHQVTQMGQEVILRCVPISNHLYFYWYRQILGQKVEFLVSFYNNEISEKSEIFDDQFSVERPDGSNFTLKIRSTKLEDSAMYFCASRLTSGSSYEQYFGPGTRLTVT.

J is TRBJ2-7 and V is TRBV10-3; 8 bases match TRBD2. In germline, CDR1 is ENHRY, CDR2 SYGVKD. V was pared by 7 bases and J by 4 bases, with 9 bases of the junction left unmatched. CDR3 size: 14 residues. The CDR3 loop is CAIMAGLERYEQYF. CDR3 nucleotide sequence: TGTGCCATCATGGCGGGACTAGAGAGGTACGAGCAGTACTTC.

The V and J genes are TRBV18 and TRBJ1-4; D uncertain. CDR3 size: 14 residues. CDR1 and CDR2 from the germline V gene are KGHSH and LQKENI. Trimming removed 4 bases at V and 8 bases at J, with 14 bases between. The CDR3 loop is CASSRTVGIEKLFF. CDR3 nucleotides: TGTGCCAGCTCACGGACGGTAGGGATCGAAAAACTGTTTTTT.

J is TRBJ2-3 and V is TRBV27; 11 bases map to TRBD2. V shed 1 base, J shed 4 bases, and the junction held 7 bases outside the gene matches. The CDR3 extends over 17 amino acids. CDR1 MNHEY and CDR2 SMNVEV come from the germline V gene (reference sequence). In nucleotides, the CDR3 is TGTGCCAGCAGTTTATTGGGTAGCGGGAGGGCCCCAGATACGCAGTATTTT. Its translation: CASSLLGSGRAPDTQYF.

This clone was seen only once. V gene TRBV5-5 combines with J gene TRBJ1-5; D perhaps matches TRBD1 (5 bases). The length of the CDR3 is 16 residues. Trimming removed 1 base at V and 2 bases at J, with 13 bases between. CDR1 and CDR2 (germline): SGHKS, YYEKEE (reference sequence). CDR3 loop: CASSLFVGAGNQPQHF. For the CDR3, the DNA is TGTGCCAGCAGCTTGTTCGTAGGGGCTGGCAATCAGCCCCAGCATTTT.

The rearrangement uses TRBV5-1 and TRBJ2-7; no reliable D call. Germline lookup yields CDR1 SGHRS and CDR2 YFSETQ. This CDR3 region has 12 residues. V gave up 2 bases and J gave up 5 bases, with 8 bases separating them. The CDR3 nucleotides are TGCGCCAGCAGCTTTGGCAGTAACGAGCAGTACTTC. Translation gives CASSFGSNEQYF.

A word on this clone: Other nucleotide sequences from this sample produce the same CDR3. The genes are TRBV19 and TRBJ2-1; D is unresolved. The germline CDR1 and CDR2 sequences are LNHDA and SQIVND (reference sequence). V was cut by 6 bases and J by 0 bases, with 0 bases left in between. This CDR3 has 11 amino acids. For the CDR3, the DNA is TGTGCCAGTAGCTCCTACAATGAGCAGTTCTTC. Translation gives CASSSYNEQFF.

This chain joins TRBV28 and TRBJ2-7; D remains unclear. The CDR3 has 12 amino acids. Germline CDR1 reads MDHEN; CDR2 reads SYDVKM. Trimming left V 5 bases short and J 7 bases short, with 12 bases between. The CDR3 reads CASSPPIREQYF. The CDR3 nucleotides are TGTGCCAGCAGTCCCCCAATAAGGGAGCAGTACTTC. Based on the CDR3 plus reference TRBV28 and TRBJ2-7, the full variable domain is DVKVTQSSRYLVKRTGEKVFLECVQDMDHENMFWYRQDPGLGLRLIYFSYDVKMKEKGDIPEGYSVSREKKERFSLILESASTNQTSMYLCASSPPIREQYFGPGTRLTVT.

V gene TRBV7-8 combines with J gene TRBJ2-5, with 12 bases lining up with TRBD1. Germline CDR1 SGHVS, CDR2 FQNEAQ. The J segment lost 6 bases and the V segment lost 5 bases, leaving 7 bases of the junction unmatched. The CDR3 sequence is 15 residues long. The CDR3 DNA sequence: TGTGCCAGCAGCCGAGGTCGGGACAGGGGGCAGACCCAGTACTTC. Protein: CASSRGRDRGQTQYF.

This chain connects TRBV28 to TRBJ1-5, with a possible D match to TRBD1 (5 bases). CDR1 is MDHEN, CDR2 SYDVKM, per germline. The CDR3 sequence is 14 residues long. Between the trimmed V and J ends, which lost 3 bases and 11 bases, there was a span of 17 bases. CDR3 DNA: TGTGCCAGCAGTTTCGAGGACATACCGCAGGCCCAGCATTTT. Its protein product is CASSFEDIPQAQHF.

J is TRBJ1-5 and V is TRBV7-9, with D possibly matching TRBD1 (6 bases). Trimming removed 1 base from V and 0 bases from J, with 10 bases in between. In germline, CDR1 is SEHNR, CDR2 FQNEAQ (reference sequence). The CDR3 has 16 amino acids. In DNA, the CDR3 is TGTGCCAGCAGCTTAGGGAACAGGGATAGCAATCAGCCCCAGCATTTT. It yields the protein CASSLGNRDSNQPQHF. Complete variable domain (other parts from reference TRBV7-9 and TRBJ1-5): DTGVSQNPRHKITKRGQNVTFRCDPISEHNRLYWYRQTLGQGPEFLTYFQNEAQLEKSRLLSDRFSAERPKGSFSTLEIQRTEQGDSAMYLCASSLGNRDSNQPQHFGDGTRLSIL.

The chain links TRBV9 to TRBJ2-2; TRBD1 matches 7 bases. Trimming took 2 bases from V and 7 from J; bases not matched to a gene: 8. This CDR3 spans 15 amino acids. CDR1 SGDLS and CDR2 YYNGEE come from the germline V gene. DNA for the CDR3: TGTGCCAGCAGCGTCCAATCAGGGGGAATCGGGGAGCTGTTTTTT. Translating gives CASSVQSGGIGELFF. The full variable domain, with the rest looked up from reference TRBV9 and TRBJ2-2, is DSGVTQTPKHLITATGQRVTLRCSPRSGDLSVYWYQQSLDQGLQFLIQYYNGEERAKGNILERFSAQQFPDLHSELNLSSLELGDSALYFCASSVQSGGIGELFFGEGSRLTVL.

The V and J genes are TRBV7-2 and TRBJ2-7, with a possible D match to TRBD2 (5 bases). Germline V gives CDR1 SGHTA, CDR2 FQGNSA. The CDR3 consists of 16 residues. V lost 3 bases and J lost 4, with 19 bases in between. DNA of the CDR3: TGTGCCAGCAGCTTTTTTCCGGGGAGAACGGAATACGAGCAGTACTTC. Translated, it gives CASSFFPGRTEYEQYF.

The chain is built from TRBV11-2 and TRBJ2-1, with D perhaps assigned TRBD1 or TRBD2 (5 bases each). The germline V gene encodes CDR1 SGHAT and CDR2 FQNNGV. V was pared by 5 bases and J by 6 bases, with 14 bases between. The CDR3 consists of 14 residues. CDR3 nucleotides: TGTGCCAGCAGCCCGACGGGACCTGTCAATGAGCAGTTCTTC. Translated, it gives CASSPTGPVNEQFF.

The sample holds one count of this clone. The chain couples TRBV25-1 to TRBJ1-2; 11 bases align to TRBD1. Trimming at V came to 7 bases and at J to 2 bases, leaving 9 bases not matched to a gene. The germline V gene encodes CDR1 MGHDK and CDR2 SYGVNS. This CDR3 spans 16 amino acids. CDR3 amino acids: CASKGDGQGANYGYTF. The CDR3 coding sequence is TGTGCCAGCAAGGGGGACGGACAGGGGGCGAACTATGGCTACACCTTC.

The chain joins TRBV27 to TRBJ1-1, with a tentative D call TRBD1 (6 bases). There are 17 residues in the CDR3. The V end was cut by 5 bases, the J end by 0 bases, with 19 bases between. Per germline, CDR1 MNHEY and CDR2 SMNVEV (reference sequence). In nucleotides, the CDR3 is TGTGCCAGCAGTCCACTCCAGGGGTTAGGGGTGAACACTGAAGCTTTCTTT. Translating it yields CASSPLQGLGVNTEAFF.

The chain employs TRBV7-9 and TRBJ2-3; 10 positions agree with TRBD2. Trimming removed 3 bases from V and 2 bases from J; junction bases left unmatched: 2. The CDR3 has 15 amino acids. Germline-derived CDR1 and CDR2 are SEHNR and FQNEAQ (reference sequence). This CDR3 is CASSFGLADTDTQYF. For the CDR3, the DNA is TGTGCCAGCAGCTTCGGACTAGCGGACACAGATACGCAGTATTTT.

The chain has TRBV6-5 and TRBJ1-1; no definite D call. Germline lookup yields CDR1 MNHEY and CDR2 SVGAGI. Trimming pared 0 bases from V and 1 base from J, leaving 6 bases between. The CDR3 totals 14 residues. CDR3: CASSYSRRNTEAFF. The CDR3 bases are TGTGCCAGCAGTTACTCGAGAAGGAACACTGAAGCTTTCTTT.

The chain combines TRBV7-6 with TRBJ2-1, with 9 bases fitting TRBD2. CDR3 size: 16 residues. Germline-derived CDR1 and CDR2 are SGHVS and FNYEAQ. V dropped 0 bases and J dropped 7; count of bases not matched to a gene: 7. The CDR3 region is CASSLAVAGVSNEQFF. The CDR3 DNA follows: TGTGCCAGCAGCTTAGCTGTAGCGGGAGTTTCAAATGAGCAGTTCTTC. The full variable domain, rest sourced from reference TRBV7-6 and TRBJ2-1, is GAGVSQSPRYKVTKRGQDVALRCDPISGHVSLYWYRQALGQGPEFLTYFNYEAQQDKSGLPNDRFSAERPEGSISTLTIQRTEQRDSAMYRCASSLAVAGVSNEQFFGPGTRLTVL.

The genes are TRBV11-3 and TRBJ2-3, with unresolved D. This CDR3 region has 13 residues. Germline V CDR1 and CDR2: SGHNT, YENEEA. V was cut by 5 bases and J by 6 bases, with 12 bases left in between. The CDR3 sequence: CASSPEYGDTQYF. CDR3 nucleotides: TGTGCCAGCAGCCCAGAGTACGGGGATACGCAGTATTTT.

The chain links TRBV5-1 to TRBJ2-1; 8 bases match TRBD1. Trimming removed 7 bases from V and 10 bases from J; junction bases left unmatched: 13. CDR1 and CDR2 from the germline V gene are SGHRS and YFSETQ. This CDR3 has 14 residues. This CDR3 is CASAPETGDGEQFF. CDR3 nucleotides: TGCGCCAGCGCCCCGGAGACAGGGGATGGCGAGCAGTTCTTC.